Shown below are 21 T cell receptor beta chains from a single sample sequenced in a study of blood T cell repertoires in COVID-19. Assay: immunoSEQ multiplex PCR; the TCRdb copy retains only in-frame clones and omits some. The table has about 140,000 clones, roughly 85% seen once. The sample was peripheral blood. All receptors come from a human donor in a cohort sampled during active COVID-19.

This chain links TRBV3-1 (or the pseudogene TRBV3-2) with TRBJ2-1; 9 bases match TRBD2. The V segment lost 2 bases and the J segment 3 bases; nucleotides outside the gene matches: 11. Germline values: CDR1 LGHDT, CDR2 YNNKEL (reference sequence). CDR3 length: 18 residues. The CDR3 bases are TGTGCCAGCAGCCAAACTGCGAGGGCTAGCGGGATCTACAATGAGCAGTTCTTC. It yields the protein CASSQTARASGIYNEQFF.

J is TRBJ2-2 and V is TRBV5-8; TRBD1 aligns across 9 bases. V dropped 2 bases and J dropped 5; count of bases not matched to a gene: 4. Per germline, CDR1 SGHTS and CDR2 YDEGEE. This CDR3 is 15 amino acids long. The DNA of the CDR3 is TGTGCCAGCAGCTTACGACAGGGGGTTACCGGGGAGCTGTTTTTT. As protein: CASSLRQGVTGELFF.

The chain combines TRBV14 with TRBJ2-7; 7 nucleotides align to TRBD2. Germline V CDR1 and CDR2: SGHDN, FVKESK. V was clipped by 3 bases and J by 7 bases; unmatched bases: 9. The CDR3 is made up of 14 amino acids. The DNA of the CDR3 is TGTGCCAGCAGCCATCGTGGGAGGGTGTGGGAGCAGTACTTC. Protein: CASSHRGRVWEQYF.

The rearrangement joins TRBV9 to TRBJ2-7; no definite D call. Trimming removed 0 bases from V and 1 base from J, with 8 bases in between. This CDR3 spans 14 amino acids. Germline CDR1 is SGDLS and CDR2 is YYNGEE. Written as DNA, the CDR3 is TGTGCCAGCAGCGTAGGTGGAGTTTCCTACGAGCAGTACTTC. Translating it yields CASSVGGVSYEQYF.

This clone appeared once. The chain has TRBV30 and TRBJ1-4; D gene unclear. V lost 3 bases, J lost 7 bases, and 12 bases lay in between. Germline-derived CDR1 and CDR2 are GTSNPN and SVGIG (reference sequence). This CDR3 contains 13 residues. This chain's CDR3 is CAWSAQVSEKLFF. The CDR3 nucleotides read TGTGCCTGGAGCGCCCAAGTTAGTGAAAAACTGTTTTTT.

The chain combines TRBV30 with TRBJ2-5, with 8 bases fitting TRBD1. Germline values: CDR1 GTSNPN, CDR2 SVGIG (reference sequence). The CDR3 has 17 amino acids. V lost 1 base to trimming and J lost 3 bases; unmatched junction nucleotides: 13. CDR3 sequence: CAWSGPLGQTGEETQYF. CDR3 DNA: TGTGCCTGGAGTGGACCACTGGGCCAGACAGGGGAAGAGACCCAGTACTTC. The whole variable domain, remainder taken from reference TRBV30 and TRBJ2-5, is SQTIHQWPATLVQPVGSPLSLECTVEGTSNPNLYWYRQAAGRGLQLLFYSVGIGQISSEVPQNLSASRPQDRQFILSSKKLLLSDSGFYLCAWSGPLGQTGEETQYFGPGTRLLVL.

This clone turned up a few times. CDR3 residues: CASSLAGSKSSGNTIYF. In DNA form, the CDR3 reads TGTGCCAGCAGCTTAGCTGGCAGTAAAAGCTCTGGAAACACCATATATTTT. The V gene is TRBV7-9, the J gene TRBJ1-3, with D unclear. Germline CDR1 and CDR2: SEHNR and FQNEAQ (reference sequence). The CDR3 loop spans 17 amino acids. V was cut by 0 bases and J by 0 bases, with 12 bases left in between.

The V call is TRBV11-3, the J call TRBJ2-5; 9 nucleotides match TRBD1. The CDR3 has 15 amino acids. Germline-derived CDR1 and CDR2 are SGHNT and YENEEA. V lost 5 bases and J lost 5; bases outside the gene matches: 9. CDR3 coding DNA: TGTGCCAGCAGCCCCAGGGACAGGGTTTTGGAGACCCAGTACTTC. Translating gives CASSPRDRVLETQYF.

The chain employs TRBV5-5 and TRBJ2-6; unclear D gene. This CDR3 has 14 amino acids. V lost 5 bases and J 6 bases, leaving 12 bases between the germline ends. Germline lookup yields CDR1 SGHKS and CDR2 YYEKEE (reference sequence). The CDR3 protein is CASRTPGAANVLTF. CDR3 bases: TGTGCCAGCAGAACACCTGGTGCGGCCAACGTCCTGACTTTC.

This sequence joins TRBV27 and TRBJ2-7, with D perhaps TRBD2 (5 bases). CDR1 is MNHEY and CDR2 is SMNVEV in the germline V gene (reference sequence). The CDR3 consists of 14 residues. Trimming removed 0 bases from V and 3 bases from J, with 9 bases in between. CDR3 sequence (DNA): TGTGCCAGCAGTTTATCCGGGAACGGCTACGAGCAGTACTTC. Protein product: CASSLSGNGYEQYF.

The chain is built from TRBV9 and TRBJ1-2; 7 bases match TRBD1. CDR3 length: 16 amino acids. Looked up from germline, CDR1 is SGDLS and CDR2 is YYNGEE. V was clipped by 3 bases and J by 2 bases; unmatched bases: 10. In DNA, the CDR3 is TGTGCCAGCAGCGGTGCGGGGAAGGGGGCAAACTATGGCTACACCTTC. Protein product: CASSGAGKGANYGYTF.

The chain joins TRBV7-9 to TRBJ2-3; 8 bases are shared with TRBD2. V lost 5 bases to trimming and J lost 2 bases; unmatched junction nucleotides: 12. The CDR3 totals 17 residues. The germline V gene encodes CDR1 SEHNR and CDR2 FQNEAQ (reference sequence). CDR3 in amino acids: CASSPYPLAGFTDTQYF. DNA for the CDR3: TGTGCCAGCAGCCCCTACCCATTAGCGGGGTTCACAGATACGCAGTATTTT.

This sequence joins TRBV28 and TRBJ1-5; D is unresolved. CDR1 MDHEN and CDR2 SYDVKM come from the germline V gene. The CDR3 is made up of 15 amino acids. Trimming cost V 3 bases and J 1 base, with 10 bases left between them. This CDR3 is CASSFEDRSNQPQHF. For the CDR3, the DNA is TGTGCCAGCAGTTTCGAGGATAGGAGCAATCAGCCCCAGCATTTT. The whole variable domain, remainder taken from reference TRBV28 and TRBJ1-5, is DVKVTQSSRYLVKRTGEKVFLECVQDMDHENMFWYRQDPGLGLRLIYFSYDVKMKEKGDIPEGYSVSREKKERFSLILESASTNQTSMYLCASSFEDRSNQPQHFGDGTRLSIL.

This clone showed up just once. The J gene is TRBJ2-1, the V gene TRBV7-3, with D tentatively TRBD1 (6 bases). The V end was cut by 5 bases, the J end by 0 bases, with 17 bases between. Germline values: CDR1 SGHTA, CDR2 FQGTGA. The CDR3 is 17 amino acids. CDR3 in amino acids: CASSPLWGPSSYNEQFF. CDR3 DNA: TGTGCCAGCAGCCCACTCTGGGGGCCTAGCTCCTACAATGAGCAGTTCTTC.

This chain links TRBV20-1 with TRBJ2-3; 10 nucleotides agree with TRBD1. Germline V gene data show CDR1 as DFQATT and CDR2 as SNEGSKA (reference sequence). The CDR3 loop spans 15 amino acids. With V trimmed by 3 bases and J by 2 bases, 5 bases remained unmatched. In DNA, the CDR3 is TGCAGTGCTAGTTGGGACAGGGGTCTCACAGATACGCAGTATTTT. Amino acids: CSASWDRGLTDTQYF.

The V gene is TRBV6-5, the J gene TRBJ2-7; 7 positions match TRBD2. The CDR3 is 12 residues long. Germline assignment: CDR1 MNHEY and CDR2 SVGAGI. The V and J ends lost 8 bases and 4 bases, in that order; junction bases with no gene match: 5. This CDR3 reads CASGLAAYEQYF. For the CDR3, the DNA is TGTGCCAGCGGTCTAGCGGCTTACGAGCAGTACTTC.

In its sample, this clone was seen a few times. The chain combines TRBV5-5 with TRBJ2-5, with 12 bases fitting TRBD2. CDR1 is SGHKS, CDR2 YYEKEE, per germline (reference sequence). Trimming at V came to 4 bases and at J to 5 bases, leaving 15 bases not matched to a gene. The CDR3 runs 18 residues. CDR3 protein: CASSPAALAGGPGETQYF. The CDR3, as DNA: TGTGCCAGCAGCCCGGCCGCTCTAGCGGGAGGGCCTGGGGAGACCCAGTACTTC.

This sequence joins TRBV28 and TRBJ1-4; the D is unclear. V lost 3 bases and J 0 bases, leaving 5 bases between the germline ends. This CDR3 is 14 amino acids long. Germline CDR1 is MDHEN and CDR2 is SYDVKM. CDR3 nucleotides: TGTGCCAGCAGTTTGGCTGCAACTAATGAAAAACTGTTTTTT. Translating gives CASSLAATNEKLFF.

V usage is TRBV6-2 or TRBV6-3 and J usage is TRBJ2-5; the match to TRBD2 covers 8 bases. V was clipped by 6 bases and J by 0 bases; unmatched bases: 9. The CDR3 length is 16 residues. The germline gives CDR1 MNHEY, CDR2 SVGEGT. Written as DNA, the CDR3 is TGTGCCAGCAGCCCTGTTAGCGGGGAGTACCAAGAGACCCAGTACTTC. This gives the protein CASSPVSGEYQETQYF.

The CDR3 is CASSSSQGFEAFF. CDR3 coding DNA: TGTGCCAGCAGTTCATCCCAGGGTTTCGAAGCTTTCTTT. The chain joins TRBV6-5 to TRBJ1-1; TRBD1 might be the D (5 bases). Trimming shortened V by 4 bases and J by 8 bases, and 14 bases separated the two germline ends. The CDR3 loop spans 13 amino acids. Germline V gives CDR1 MNHEY, CDR2 SVGAGI.

The V gene is TRBV11-2, the J gene TRBJ1-1; 11 bases fit TRBD1. Germline V gives CDR1 SGHAT, CDR2 FQNNGV. Unmatched junction bases numbered 5, after V lost 5 bases and J lost 3 bases. The CDR3 totals 15 residues. The CDR3 here is CASSGQGALYTEAFF. The CDR3 DNA follows: TGTGCCAGCAGCGGACAGGGGGCCCTCTACACTGAAGCTTTCTTT.